This T cell receptor (beta chain) stems from a study of blood T cell repertoires in COVID-19. As for the study in general: There were acute and convalescent COVID-19 samples, and they came from the United States, Italy and Spain. In each case, the material was cDNA or gDNA derived from T cells, B-cell-depleted T cells, or PBMCs.

Source study methods: Reference gene primer amplification gave estimated nucleated cell counts. TCRdb keeps only in-frame clones here, not all; method: immunoSEQ multiplex PCR. The D gene and trimming were derived from the DNA, and the V and J assignments and clone size from that table. Among approximately 55,000 clones listed, more than 75% were seen once. This CDR3 has 15 amino acids. Trimming stripped 1 base from V and 3 bases from J, with 12 bases between. Per germline, CDR1 KGHSH and CDR2 LQKENI. The sample taken for sequencing was peripheral blood. This clonotype originated in a man aged 50-60 years with active COVID-19. The chain has TRBV18 and TRBJ2-5; D might be TRBD2 (5 bases). The CDR3 reads CASSPQTRGEETQYF. The CDR3 DNA reads as TGTGCCAGCTCACCACAGACCCGGGGAGAAGAGACCCAGTACTTC.